Listed here is a single T cell receptor (beta chain). The data derive from a study of blood T cell repertoires in COVID-19. Overall study context: The study drew acute and convalescent COVID-19 samples from the United States, Italy and Spain. T cells, B-cell-depleted T cells, or PBMCs supplied cDNA or gDNA.

Original data processing: Scientists estimated how many nucleated cells there were by amplifying reference gene primers. Profiling relied on immunoSEQ multiplex PCR, and the TCRdb table lists in-frame clones only, not all of them. The DNA gave D and trimming, while V, J and clone size come from that table. The table lists about 210,000 clones, around 81% of them singletons, with around 8.9% in the top ten. Germline values: CDR1 LNHDA, CDR2 SQIVND (reference sequence). Between the trimmed V and J ends, which lost 5 bases and 6 bases, there was a span of 10 bases. The CDR3 extends over 13 amino acids. The sequence was obtained from a woman aged 45-65 years with acute COVID-19. Sequenced material: PBMCs or T cells enriched from blood (not recorded which). The chain employs TRBV19 and TRBJ2-2; D might be TRBD2 (5 bases). In nucleotides, the CDR3 is TGTGCCAGTAGTCCCCGGGGAGCCGGGGAGCTGTTTTTT. Residues: CASSPRGAGELFF. Supplemented by reference TRBV19 and TRBJ2-2, the full variable domain reads DGGITQSPKYLFRKEGQNVTLSCEQNLNHDAMYWYRQDPGQGLRLIYYSQIVNDFQKGDIAEGYSVSREKKESFPLTVTSAQKNPTAFYLCASSPRGAGELFFGEGSRLTVL.